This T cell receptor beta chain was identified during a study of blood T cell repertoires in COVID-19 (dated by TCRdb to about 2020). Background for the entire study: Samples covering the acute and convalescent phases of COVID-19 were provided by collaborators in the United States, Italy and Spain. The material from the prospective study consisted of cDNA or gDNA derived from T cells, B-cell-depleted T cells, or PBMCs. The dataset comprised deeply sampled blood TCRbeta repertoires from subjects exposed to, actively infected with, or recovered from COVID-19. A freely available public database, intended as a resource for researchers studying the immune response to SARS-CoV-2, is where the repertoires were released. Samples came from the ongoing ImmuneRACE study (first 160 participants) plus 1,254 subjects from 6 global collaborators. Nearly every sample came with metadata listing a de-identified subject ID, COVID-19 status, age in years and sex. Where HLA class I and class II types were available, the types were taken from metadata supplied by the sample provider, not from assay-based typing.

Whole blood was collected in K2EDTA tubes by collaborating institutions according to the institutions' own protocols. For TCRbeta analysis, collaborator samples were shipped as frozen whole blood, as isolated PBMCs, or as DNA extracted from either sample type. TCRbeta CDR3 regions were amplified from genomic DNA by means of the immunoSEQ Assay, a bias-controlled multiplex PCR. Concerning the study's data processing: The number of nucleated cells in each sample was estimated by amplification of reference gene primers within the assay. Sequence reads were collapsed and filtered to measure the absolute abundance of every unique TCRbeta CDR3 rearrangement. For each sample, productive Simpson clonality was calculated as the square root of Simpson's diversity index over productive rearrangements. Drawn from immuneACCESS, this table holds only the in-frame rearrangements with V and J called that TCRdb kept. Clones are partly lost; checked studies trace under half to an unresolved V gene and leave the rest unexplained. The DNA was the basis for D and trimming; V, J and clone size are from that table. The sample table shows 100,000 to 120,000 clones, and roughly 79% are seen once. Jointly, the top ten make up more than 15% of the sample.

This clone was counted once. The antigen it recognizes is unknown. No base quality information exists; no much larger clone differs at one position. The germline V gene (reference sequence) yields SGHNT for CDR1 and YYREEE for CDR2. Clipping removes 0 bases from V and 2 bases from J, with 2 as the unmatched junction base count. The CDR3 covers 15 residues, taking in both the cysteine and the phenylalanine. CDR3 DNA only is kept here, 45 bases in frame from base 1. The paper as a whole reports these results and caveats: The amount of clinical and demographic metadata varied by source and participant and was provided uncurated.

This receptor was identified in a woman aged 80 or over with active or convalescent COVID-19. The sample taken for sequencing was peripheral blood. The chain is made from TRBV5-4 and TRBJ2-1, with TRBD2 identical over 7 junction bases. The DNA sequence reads TGTGCCAGCAGCTTGGGAGCGGGGACCTACAATGAGCAGTTCTTC. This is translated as CASSLGAGTYNEQFF.